This T cell receptor (beta chain) is from a study of CD8 T cells in Susac syndrome. Random-hexamer reverse transcription was applied to about 0.45 to 1 ug RNA. TCRdb re-called the immunoSEQ multiplex PCR reads with MiXCR, one entry per CDR3 protein. Of approximately 210,000 distinct CDR3 sequences listed, about 95% are singletons. In blood CD8+ and CD4+ T cells, TCR beta underwent sequencing. Negative isolation yielded CD4+ and CD8+ T cells, and FACS enriched TEMRA cells. Study-wide points: An acknowledgment was made by the study that its TCR sequencing and HLA analysis involved relatively few individuals.

Worth noting for this clonotype: The antigen remains unidentified.

Germline CDR1 reads SGHNT; CDR2 reads YYREEE (reference sequence). V was shortened by 4 bases and J by 4 bases, with 11 bases between the two germline ends. This CDR3 spans 13 amino acids. The chain recombines TRBV5-4 with TRBJ2-5; D ambiguous. This TCR was recovered from a human donor with multiple sclerosis. The sequencing input was CD4+ T cells from PBMCs. Here the CDR3 reads CASSRAAGETQYF. CDR3 DNA sequence: TGTGCCAGCAGCCGCGCAGCAGGAGAGACCCAGTACTTC.